The source of this T cell receptor (beta chain) is a study of human T cells and chemical hapten exposure. The sample holds a few counts of this clonotype. TCRdb redid the calling of the RACE reads with MiXCR, one entry per CDR3 protein. Of roughly 50,000 distinct CDR3 sequences in the sample, roughly a tenth were seen once. Trimming removed 4 bases from V and 0 bases from J; junction bases left unmatched: 4. Germline-derived CDR1 and CDR2 are KGHSH and LQKENI. CDR3 length: 15 residues. As for time point: pre-sensitization, week 0. As for treatment: therapeutic diphenylcyclopropenone sensitization with weekly scalp DPC.

The source was whole blood, collected in connection with sensitization to the hapten diphenylcyclopropenone (DPC). V and J are TRBV18 and TRBJ1-1; 8 nucleotides align to TRBD1. The sequence came from a man in his forties or fifties with alopecia areata. Some clones in this sample may be carry-over from other donors' samples. The chain's CDR3 is CASSRQGALNTEAFF. Written as DNA, the CDR3 is TGTGCCAGCTCACGCCAGGGGGCGTTGAACACTGAAGCTTTCTTT.